These 16 T cell receptor beta chains came from one sample sequenced in a study of cytomegalovirus exposure and HLA in healthy donors. With 60 Vbeta and 13 Jbeta primers, the PCR was carried out. Repertoires were generated with immunoSEQ multiplex PCR, while TCRdb's copy carries only in-frame clones and drops some. This sample's table reports under 200,000 clones. The source material was PBMCs. The receptors here all came from a woman aged 18-29 years in good health and CMV-seropositive.

The chain couples TRBV6-5 to TRBJ1-6; 12 bases match TRBD1. The CDR3 contains 15 residues. J was trimmed by 7 bases and V by 6 bases; bases with no gene match: 4. From germline, CDR1 is MNHEY and CDR2 SVGAGI. The DNA of the CDR3 is TGTGCCAGCAGAGGGACAGGGGGCTGGAATTCACCCCTCCACTTT. Amino acid sequence: CASRGTGGWNSPLHF.

V usage is TRBV11-3 and J usage is TRBJ2-5; TRBD1 aligns across 10 bases. In germline, CDR1 is SGHNT, CDR2 YENEEA. CDR3 length: 15 residues. V lost 6 bases to trimming and J lost 4 bases; unmatched junction nucleotides: 8. CDR3 protein: CASRFGQGGGETQYF. The DNA of the CDR3 is TGTGCCAGCAGATTTGGACAGGGGGGGGGAGAGACCCAGTACTTC.

The rearrangement joins TRBV6-5 to TRBJ1-4; 10 positions agree with TRBD1. Unmatched junction bases numbered 5, after V lost 2 bases and J lost 8 bases. The CDR3 is 15 amino acids. CDR1 is MNHEY, CDR2 SVGAGI, per germline. The CDR3 coding sequence is TGTGCCAGCAGTTACAAGGGACAGGGGTACGAAAAACTGTTTTTT. Protein product: CASSYKGQGYEKLFF.

For this clone: The identical CDR3 is also encoded by other nucleotide sequences in the sample. This chain joins TRBV30 and TRBJ1-6, with 7 nucleotides matching TRBD1. Looked up from germline, CDR1 is GTSNPN and CDR2 is SVGIG (reference sequence). Losses at the gene ends were 3 bases for V and 9 bases for J; bases not matched to a gene: 5. The CDR3 consists of 13 residues. The CDR3 sequence: CAWSEAGGSPLHF. The CDR3 coding sequence is TGTGCCTGGAGCGAGGCAGGGGGTTCACCCCTCCACTTT.

This chain links TRBV6-5 with TRBJ1-2; tentative D call: TRBD1 (5 bases). V was clipped by 2 bases and J by 2 bases, with 9 bases between them. This CDR3 region has 14 residues. Germline values: CDR1 MNHEY, CDR2 SVGAGI. CDR3 bases: TGTGCCAGCAGTTACGACAGAAGCAACTATGGCTACACCTTC. The encoded protein is CASSYDRSNYGYTF.

The V call is TRBV7-9, the J call TRBJ2-3; 14 bases align to TRBD2. Trimming at V came to 5 bases and at J to 6 bases, leaving 10 bases not matched to a gene. The CDR3 extends over 17 amino acids. The germline gives CDR1 SEHNR, CDR2 FQNEAQ (reference sequence). The CDR3 is CASSNSGTSGSRDTQYF. The CDR3 DNA is TGTGCCAGCAGCAATTCTGGGACTAGCGGGAGTCGGGATACGCAGTATTTT.

The gene calls are TRBV4-2 and TRBJ1-2; 11 nucleotides agree with TRBD1. V dropped 4 bases and J dropped 7; count of bases not matched to a gene: 5. Germline V gene sequence: CDR1 LGHNA, CDR2 YNFKEQ. The CDR3 spans 14 residues. CDR3 protein: CASSPDRGPFGYTF. CDR3 sequence (DNA): TGTGCCAGCAGCCCGGACAGGGGGCCCTTTGGCTACACCTTC.

This chain joins TRBV27 and TRBJ2-7; D call uncertain. CDR1 is MNHEY, CDR2 SMNVEV, per germline (reference sequence). CDR3 size: 13 residues. The germline V and J ends were trimmed by 2 bases and 7 bases, with 12 bases remaining between them. CDR3 DNA: TGTGCCAGCAGTTTAAAGTCTATACAGGAGCAGTACTTC. Translated: CASSLKSIQEQYF.

The rearrangement joins TRBV20-1 to TRBJ2-5; D unclear. Per the germline V gene, CDR1 is DFQATT and CDR2 is SNEGSKA (reference sequence). The CDR3 sequence is 8 residues long. V was shortened by 5 bases and J by 12 bases, with 7 bases between the two germline ends. Here the CDR3 DNA reads TGCAGTGCTGGCCCGAAGTACTTC. Protein: CSAGPKYF.

With regard to this clone: An end of the junction does not agree with germline; a read error may underlie this. The V call is TRBV5-6, the J call TRBJ2-1; D may be TRBD1 (5 bases). CDR3 length equals 15 residues. CDR1 and CDR2 from the germline V gene are SGHDT and YYEEEE. CDR3 DNA sequence: TGTGCCAGCAGCCCTGACAGAAGCTCCAACAATGAGCAGTTCTTC. Its protein product is CASSPDRSSNNEQFF. Looking up the rest from reference TRBV5-6 and TRBJ2-1 gives the full variable domain: DAGVTQSPTHLIKTRGQQVTLRCSPKSGHDTVSWYQQALGQGPQFIFQYYEEEERQRGNFPDRFSGHQFPNYSSELNVNALLLGDSALYLCASSPDRSSNNEQFFGPGTRLTVL.

The rearrangement uses TRBV19 and TRBJ2-3; 7 nucleotides line up with TRBD2. Unmatched junction bases numbered 5, after V lost 3 bases and J lost 11 bases. CDR3 size: 12 residues. Germline values: CDR1 LNHDA, CDR2 SQIVND (reference sequence). CDR3 amino acids: CASSIVTGGQYF. The CDR3 nucleotides are TGTGCCAGTAGTATCGTAACGGGGGGGCAGTATTTT. Full variable domain (outside the CDR3, taken from reference TRBV19 and TRBJ2-3): DGGITQSPKYLFRKEGQNVTLSCEQNLNHDAMYWYRQDPGQGLRLIYYSQIVNDFQKGDIAEGYSVSREKKESFPLTVTSAQKNPTAFYLCASSIVTGGQYFGPGTRLTVL.

DNA of the CDR3: TGTGCCAGTAGTGCCTTGGGAGGGGAAGATGGCTACACCTTC. It specifies CASSALGGEDGYTF. This chain connects TRBV19 to TRBJ1-2; D possibly corresponds to TRBD1 (5 bases). The germline CDR1 and CDR2 sequences are LNHDA and SQIVND (reference sequence). This CDR3 has 14 residues. Trimming removed 5 bases at V and 6 bases at J, with 16 bases between. The full variable domain, with the rest looked up from reference TRBV19 and TRBJ1-2, is DGGITQSPKYLFRKEGQNVTLSCEQNLNHDAMYWYRQDPGQGLRLIYYSQIVNDFQKGDIAEGYSVSREKKESFPLTVTSAQKNPTAFYLCASSALGGEDGYTFGSGTRLTVV.

The V call is TRBV2, the J call TRBJ2-3, with 8 bases fitting TRBD2. The CDR3 runs 15 residues. Germline CDR1 and CDR2: SNHLY and FYNNEI. Unmatched junction bases numbered 7, after V lost 6 bases and J lost 2 bases. CDR3 in amino acids: CASRGLASPTDTQYF. The CDR3 region has the DNA TGTGCCAGCAGAGGACTAGCATCACCCACAGATACGCAGTATTTT.

The CDR3 coding sequence is TGTGCCAGCAGCTTGGCCAGCGGGGAGAATTACAATGAGCAGTTCTTC. Amino acids: CASSLASGENYNEQFF. The V call is TRBV5-4, the J call TRBJ2-1; 7 bases are shared with TRBD2. The V gene end was trimmed by 0 bases and the J gene end by 4 bases; junction bases not matched to a gene: 7. The germline V gene has CDR1 SGHNT and CDR2 YYREEE (reference sequence). The CDR3 is 16 residues long.

The chain uses TRBV2 and TRBJ2-5, with D possibly being TRBD2 (5 bases). This CDR3 has 11 residues. V was shortened by 8 bases and J by 5 bases, with 9 bases between the two germline ends. Germline CDR1 reads SNHLY; CDR2 reads FYNNEI. The CDR3 DNA reads as TGTGCCAGCTTGCGCGGGGAGACCCAGTACTTC. It yields the protein CASLRGETQYF.

The V call is TRBV7-8, the J call TRBJ2-6; TRBD1 aligns across 9 bases. Germline V gene lookup returns CDR1 SGHVS and CDR2 FQNEAQ. Trimming took 2 bases from V and 1 from J; bases not matched to a gene: 9. The CDR3 runs to 19 residues. CDR3 sequence reads: CASSLRRDRDRSGANVLTF. The CDR3 coding sequence is TGTGCCAGCAGCTTACGCCGGGACAGGGACCGATCTGGGGCCAACGTCCTGACTTTC. The complete variable domain, with remaining parts taken from reference TRBV7-8 and TRBJ2-6, reads GAGVSQSPRYKVAKRGQDVALRCDPISGHVSLFWYQQALGQGPEFLTYFQNEAQLDKSGLPSDRFFAERPEGSVSTLKIQRTQQEDSAVYLCASSLRRDRDRSGANVLTFGAGSRLTVL.